Shown below are 14 T cell receptor beta chains from a single sample sequenced in a study of T cells in Graves' hyperthyroidism and ophthalmopathy. The source material, RNA transcripts, was used to amplify TCR beta CDR3 regions. The HTBI primer set drove a first-round RT-PCR of the TCR CDR3. TCRdb processed the multiplex PCR reads anew with MiXCR; each CDR3 protein has one entry. The sample comprises roughly 630,000 distinct CDR3 sequences, roughly 14% of which are singletons, and approximately 7.4% rests with the top ten. Sequenced sample: blood. These receptor sequences come from a woman under 40 with Graves' hyperthyroidism.

This clonotype was observed a single time. The V and J genes are TRBV6-1 and TRBJ1-6; possible D gene TRBD1, 5 bases. V dropped 3 bases and J dropped 3 bases, with 9 bases sitting between them. Germline V CDR1 and CDR2: MNHNS, SASEGT. This CDR3 has 15 residues. In nucleotides, the CDR3 is TGTGCCAGCAGTGATCCGGGACGCTATAATTCACCCCTCCACTTT. Translation gives CASSDPGRYNSPLHF.

This clonotype was recorded at least ten times. The rearrangement uses TRBV30 and TRBJ2-7; TRBD1 matches 8 bases. This CDR3 is 13 amino acids long. Trimming cost V 1 base and J 12 bases; bases outside gene matches: 11. Germline CDR1 is GTSNPN and CDR2 is SVGIG (reference sequence). This CDR3 is CAWSGQGKGMRYF. For the CDR3, the DNA is TGTGCCTGGAGTGGACAGGGGAAAGGGATGCGGTACTTC.

The chain is built from TRBV15 and TRBJ2-3; the match to TRBD2 covers 9 bases. The CDR3 length is 14 residues. Trimming removed 8 bases from V and 5 bases from J; junction bases left unmatched: 8. CDR1 and CDR2 (germline): LNHNV, YYDKDF (reference sequence). The chain's CDR3 is CATRGGRARDTQYF. The CDR3 coding sequence is TGTGCCACCCGAGGCGGGAGGGCGAGAGATACGCAGTATTTT.

This clonotype was observed a few times. The J gene is TRBJ2-1, the V gene TRBV7-2, with 9 bases that match TRBD2. The junction had 9 bases not matched to a gene; V was cut back by 3 bases and J by 9 bases. CDR3 length: 15 residues. From germline, CDR1 is SGHTA and CDR2 FQGNSA. The CDR3 protein is CASSLASGNGGEQFF. As DNA, the CDR3 is TGTGCCAGCAGCTTGGCTAGCGGGAACGGAGGTGAGCAGTTCTTC.

This clonotype was detected many times. DNA of the CDR3: TGTGCCAGCAGCCGAAGAGCGGGAGGGCCGGTTCGTGCAGATACGCAGTATTTT. The encoded protein is CASSRRAGGPVRADTQYF. The chain carries TRBV3-1 and TRBJ2-3, with TRBD2 matching over 10 bases. V lost 4 bases, J lost 4 bases, and 14 bases stayed unmatched. The CDR3 runs to 18 residues. From germline, CDR1 is LGHDT and CDR2 YNNKEL (reference sequence).

This clonotype was seen repeatedly, ten times or more. The J gene is TRBJ2-3, the V gene TRBV7-9; 9 positions agree with TRBD2. The germline V gene encodes CDR1 SEHNR and CDR2 FQNEAQ (reference sequence). J was trimmed by 0 bases and V by 5 bases; bases with no gene match: 9. The CDR3 sequence is 17 residues long. In DNA form, the CDR3 reads TGTGCCAGCAGCGGGCAGACTAGCGGAGCTAGCACAGATACGCAGTATTTT. Translation gives CASSGQTSGASTDTQYF.

This clonotype came up many times. The chain combines TRBV18 with TRBJ2-5; 7 positions match TRBD2. The CDR3 consists of 15 residues. J lost 7 bases, V lost 3 bases, and 11 bases had no gene match. Germline CDR1 reads KGHSH; CDR2 reads LQKENI. CDR3 amino acids: CASSPRDYESVTQYF. The CDR3 DNA reads as TGTGCCAGCTCACCCCGGGACTACGAATCGGTGACCCAGTACTTC.

There are a few counts of this clonotype. The chain combines TRBV12-5 with TRBJ1-2; TRBD1 matches 8 bases. The CDR3 length is 16 residues. V was pared by 0 bases and J by 7 bases, with 10 bases of the junction left unmatched. The V gene's germline CDR1 is LGHNT and CDR2 FRNRAP. The CDR3 sequence: CASGLVRDRPRVGYTF. The CDR3 coding sequence is TGTGCTAGTGGTTTGGTACGGGACAGGCCGCGGGTTGGCTACACCTTC.

This clonotype has more than one count but fewer than ten. Germline and junction disagree at one end, which may indicate a read error. This chain links TRBV7-2 with TRBJ2-7; perhaps D is TRBD1 or TRBD2 (5 bases each). CDR1 and CDR2 from the germline V gene are SGHTA and FQGNSA. The CDR3 sequence is 14 residues long. The CDR3: CASSPRDHSHEQYF. For the CDR3, the DNA is TGTGCCAGCAGCCCTCGGGACCACTCCCACGAGCAGTACTTC.

This clonotype was seen repeatedly, ten times or more. The chain is built from TRBV20-1 and TRBJ2-7, with a weak D call TRBD2 (5 bases). Germline CDR1 and CDR2: DFQATT and SNEGSKA (reference sequence). The CDR3 contains 14 residues. Trimming stripped 0 bases from V and 2 bases from J, with 11 bases between. DNA for the CDR3: TGCAGTGCTAGAGAAGATAGCGCAACCTACGAGCAGTACTTC. It specifies CSAREDSATYEQYF.

This clonotype appeared a few times. The rearrangement links TRBV20-1 to TRBJ1-3; 7 nucleotides align to TRBD1. The germline CDR1 and CDR2 sequences are DFQATT and SNEGSKA (reference sequence). This CDR3 comprises 14 residues. With V trimmed by 4 bases and J by 3 bases, 6 bases remained unmatched. CDR3 in amino acids: CSATRQGLGNTIYF. CDR3 in DNA: TGCAGTGCTACGAGACAGGGACTTGGAAACACCATATATTTT.

This clonotype was seen at least ten times. The chain employs TRBV20-1 and TRBJ1-2, with 9 bases matching TRBD1. This CDR3 is 14 amino acids long. Germline V gene sequence: CDR1 DFQATT, CDR2 SNEGSKA (reference sequence). V gave up 2 bases and J gave up 8 bases; unmatched junction bases: 9. Here the CDR3 reads CSARSPQGARGYTF. CDR3 DNA sequence: TGCAGTGCTAGATCCCCACAGGGGGCGCGGGGCTACACCTTC.

This clonotype was counted many times. The J gene is TRBJ2-3, the V gene TRBV28; D is possibly TRBD2 (5 bases). V was shortened by 3 bases and J by 1 base, with 11 bases between the two germline ends. Germline CDR1 and CDR2: MDHEN and SYDVKM. This CDR3 is built from 15 residues. CDR3 amino acids: CASSFEGEGTDTQYF. The CDR3, as DNA: TGTGCCAGCAGTTTTGAGGGAGAGGGCACAGATACGCAGTATTTT.

This clonotype occurred a few times. The rearrangement links TRBV30 to TRBJ1-6, with D perhaps matching TRBD1 (6 bases). V was shortened by 0 bases and J by 9 bases, with 12 bases between the two germline ends. Germline loops: CDR1 GTSNPN, CDR2 SVGIG (reference sequence). This CDR3 is 14 amino acids long. The CDR3 here is CAWSVLGGGSPLHF. The CDR3 bases are TGTGCCTGGAGTGTACTGGGAGGGGGTTCACCCCTCCACTTT. Based on the CDR3 plus reference TRBV30 and TRBJ1-6, the full variable domain is SQTIHQWPATLVQPVGSPLSLECTVEGTSNPNLYWYRQAAGRGLQLLFYSVGIGQISSEVPQNLSASRPQDRQFILSSKKLLLSDSGFYLCAWSVLGGGSPLHFGNGTRLTVT.